The clone carrying this T cell receptor beta chain has at least ten counts. The antigen is undetermined. TCRdb independently ran MiXCR on the RT-PCR reads; one entry per CDR3 protein. The top ten hold 6.5% to 8% of the sample, which has 600,000 to 850,000 distinct CDR3 sequences, 12% to 15% seen once. V was clipped by 0 bases and J by 5 bases, with 17 bases between them. The CDR3 has 18 residues. The germline gives CDR1 SGHTA, CDR2 FQGTGA. The data belong to a study of response to subunit inactivated influenza vaccine. Regarding the study as a whole: Authors suggested that a seasonal influenza vaccination recruits few new T cells each time.

This sequence was found in a man aged 50-59 years who received an inactivated influenza vaccine. The chain joins TRBV7-3 to TRBJ1-6; unclear D gene. This specimen consisted of PBMCs from blood, obtained 14 to 15 days before vaccination. CDR3 loop: CASSLTLRAGWDNSPLHF. CDR3 DNA sequence: TGTGCCAGCAGCTTAACGTTAAGGGCAGGCTGGGATAATTCACCCCTCCACTTT.